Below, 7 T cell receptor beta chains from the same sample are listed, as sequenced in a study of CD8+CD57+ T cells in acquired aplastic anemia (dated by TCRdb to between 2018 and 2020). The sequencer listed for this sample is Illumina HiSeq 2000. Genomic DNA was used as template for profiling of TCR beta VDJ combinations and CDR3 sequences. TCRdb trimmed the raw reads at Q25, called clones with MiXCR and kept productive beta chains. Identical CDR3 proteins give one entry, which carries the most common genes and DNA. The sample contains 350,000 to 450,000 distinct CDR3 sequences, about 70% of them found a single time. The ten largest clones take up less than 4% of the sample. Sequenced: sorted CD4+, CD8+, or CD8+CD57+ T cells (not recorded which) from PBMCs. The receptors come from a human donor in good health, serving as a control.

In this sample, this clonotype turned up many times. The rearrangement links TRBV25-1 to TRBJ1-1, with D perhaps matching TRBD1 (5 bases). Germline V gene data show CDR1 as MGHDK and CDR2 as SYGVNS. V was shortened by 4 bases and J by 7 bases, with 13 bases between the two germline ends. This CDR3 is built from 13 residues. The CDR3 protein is CASSVLRGVEAFF. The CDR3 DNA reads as TGTGCCAGCAGTGTCTTAAGGGGAGTTGAAGCTTTCTTT.

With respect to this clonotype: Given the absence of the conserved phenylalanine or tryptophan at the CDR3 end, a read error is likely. The CDR3 DNA is TGTGCCAGCAGCACATTTCGACACACTGAAGCTTTCCTT. It yields the protein CASSTFRHTEAFL. This chain joins TRBV5-6 and TRBJ1-1; no clear D. Germline V CDR1 and CDR2: SGHDT, YYEEEE. The V and J ends lost 4 bases and 3 bases respectively, with 10 bases between them. CDR3 length: 13 amino acids.

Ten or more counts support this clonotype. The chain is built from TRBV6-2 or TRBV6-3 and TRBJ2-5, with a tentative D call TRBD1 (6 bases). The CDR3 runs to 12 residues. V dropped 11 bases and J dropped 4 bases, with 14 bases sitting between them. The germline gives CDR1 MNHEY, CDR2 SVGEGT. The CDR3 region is CAGGGATETQYF. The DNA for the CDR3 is TGTGCCGGTGGGGGCGCGACAGAGACCCAGTACTTC.

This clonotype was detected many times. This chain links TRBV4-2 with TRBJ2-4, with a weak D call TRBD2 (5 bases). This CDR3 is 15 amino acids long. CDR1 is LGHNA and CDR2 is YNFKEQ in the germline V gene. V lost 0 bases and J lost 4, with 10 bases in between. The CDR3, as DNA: TGTGCCAGCAGCCAAGATCCGGGAATTAAAAACATTCAGTACTTC. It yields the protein CASSQDPGIKNIQYF.

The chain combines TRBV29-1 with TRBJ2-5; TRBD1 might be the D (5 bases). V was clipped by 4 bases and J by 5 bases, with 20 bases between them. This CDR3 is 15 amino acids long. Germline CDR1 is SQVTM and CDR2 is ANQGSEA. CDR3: CSVGYGIRSGETQYF. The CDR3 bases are TGCAGCGTTGGGTACGGTATTAGGTCAGGGGAGACCCAGTACTTC. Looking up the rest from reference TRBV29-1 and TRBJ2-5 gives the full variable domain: SAVISQKPSRDICQRGTSLTIQCQVDSQVTMMFWYRQQPGQSLTLIATANQGSEATYESGFVIDKFPISRPNLTFSTLTVSNMSPEDSSIYLCSVGYGIRSGETQYFGPGTRLLVL.

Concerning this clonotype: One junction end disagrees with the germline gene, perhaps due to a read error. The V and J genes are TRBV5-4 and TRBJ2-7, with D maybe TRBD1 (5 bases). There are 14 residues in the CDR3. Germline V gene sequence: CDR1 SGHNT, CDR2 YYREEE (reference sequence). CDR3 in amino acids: CASSLSGQAYGPSF. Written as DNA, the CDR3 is TGTGCCAGCAGCTTGTCAGGACAAGCCTACGGGCCGTCCTTC.

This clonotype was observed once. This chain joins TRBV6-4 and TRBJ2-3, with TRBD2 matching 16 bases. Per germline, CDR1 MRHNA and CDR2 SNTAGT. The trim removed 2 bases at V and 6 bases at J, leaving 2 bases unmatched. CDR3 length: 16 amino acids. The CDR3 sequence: CASSDGTSGGADTQYF. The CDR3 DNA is TGTGCCAGCAGTGACGGGACTAGCGGGGGGGCCGATACGCAGTATTTT.